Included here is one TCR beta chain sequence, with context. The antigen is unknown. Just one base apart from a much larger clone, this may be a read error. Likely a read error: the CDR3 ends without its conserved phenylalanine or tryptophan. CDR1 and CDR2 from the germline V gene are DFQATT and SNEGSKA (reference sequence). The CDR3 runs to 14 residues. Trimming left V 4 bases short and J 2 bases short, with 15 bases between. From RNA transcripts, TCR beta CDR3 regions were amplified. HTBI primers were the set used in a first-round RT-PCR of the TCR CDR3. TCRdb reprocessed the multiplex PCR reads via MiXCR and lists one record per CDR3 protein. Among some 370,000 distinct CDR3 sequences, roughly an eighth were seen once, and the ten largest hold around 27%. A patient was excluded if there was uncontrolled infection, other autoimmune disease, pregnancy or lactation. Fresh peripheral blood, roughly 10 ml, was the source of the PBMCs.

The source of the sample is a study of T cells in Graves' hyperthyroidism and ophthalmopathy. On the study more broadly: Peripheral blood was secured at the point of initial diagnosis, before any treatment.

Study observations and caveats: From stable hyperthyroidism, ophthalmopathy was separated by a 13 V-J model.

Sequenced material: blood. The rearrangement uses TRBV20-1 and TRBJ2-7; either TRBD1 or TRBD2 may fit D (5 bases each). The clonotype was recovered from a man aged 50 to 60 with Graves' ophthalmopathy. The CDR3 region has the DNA TGCAGTGCTATAAGAGGGACGCGAACCTACGAGCAGTACCTC. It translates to CSAIRGTRTYEQYL.